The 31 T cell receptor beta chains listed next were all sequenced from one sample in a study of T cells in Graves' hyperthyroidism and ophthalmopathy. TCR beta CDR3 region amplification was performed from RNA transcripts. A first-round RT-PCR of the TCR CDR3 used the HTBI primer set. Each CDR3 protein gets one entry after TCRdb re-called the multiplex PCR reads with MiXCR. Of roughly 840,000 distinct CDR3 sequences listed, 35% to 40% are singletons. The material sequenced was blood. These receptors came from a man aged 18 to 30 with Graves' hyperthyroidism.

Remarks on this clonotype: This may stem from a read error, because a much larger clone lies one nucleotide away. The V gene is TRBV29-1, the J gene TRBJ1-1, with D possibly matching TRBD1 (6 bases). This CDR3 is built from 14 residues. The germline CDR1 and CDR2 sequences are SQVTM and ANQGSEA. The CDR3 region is CSVEGWKGGTEALF. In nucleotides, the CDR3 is TGCAGCGTTGAAGGATGGAAGGGGGGCACTGAAGCTCTCTTT.

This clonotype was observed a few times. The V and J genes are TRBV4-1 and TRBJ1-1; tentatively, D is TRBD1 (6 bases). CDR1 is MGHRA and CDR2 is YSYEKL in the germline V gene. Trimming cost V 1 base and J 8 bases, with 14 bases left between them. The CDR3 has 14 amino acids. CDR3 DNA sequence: TGCGCCAGCAGCCAAGGCCCGGGGGCGGCGGAAGCTTTCTTT. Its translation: CASSQGPGAAEAFF.

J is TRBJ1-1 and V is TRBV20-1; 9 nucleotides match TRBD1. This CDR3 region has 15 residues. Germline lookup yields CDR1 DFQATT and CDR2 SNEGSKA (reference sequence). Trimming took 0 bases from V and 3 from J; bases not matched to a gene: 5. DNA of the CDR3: TGCAGTGCTAGAGAAACGACAGGGGGGCACACTGAAGCTTTCTTT. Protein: CSARETTGGHTEAFF.

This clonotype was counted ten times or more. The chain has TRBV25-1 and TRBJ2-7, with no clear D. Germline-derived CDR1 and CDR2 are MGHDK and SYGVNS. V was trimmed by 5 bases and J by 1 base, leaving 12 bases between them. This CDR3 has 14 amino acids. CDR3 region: CASSQSGGSYEQYF. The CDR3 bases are TGTGCCAGCAGTCAGTCGGGCGGTTCCTACGAGCAGTACTTC.

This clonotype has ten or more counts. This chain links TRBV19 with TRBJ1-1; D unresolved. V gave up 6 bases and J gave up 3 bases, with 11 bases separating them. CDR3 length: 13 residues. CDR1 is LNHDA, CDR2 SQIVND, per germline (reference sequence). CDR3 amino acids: CASRPTGYTEAFF. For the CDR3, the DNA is TGTGCCAGTAGGCCCACTGGGTACACTGAAGCTTTCTTT.

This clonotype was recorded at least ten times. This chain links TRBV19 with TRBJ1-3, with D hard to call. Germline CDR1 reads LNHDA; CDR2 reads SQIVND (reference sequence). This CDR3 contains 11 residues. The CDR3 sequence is CAERIRNTIYF. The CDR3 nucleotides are TGTGCGGAACGGATCCGAAACACCATATATTTT.

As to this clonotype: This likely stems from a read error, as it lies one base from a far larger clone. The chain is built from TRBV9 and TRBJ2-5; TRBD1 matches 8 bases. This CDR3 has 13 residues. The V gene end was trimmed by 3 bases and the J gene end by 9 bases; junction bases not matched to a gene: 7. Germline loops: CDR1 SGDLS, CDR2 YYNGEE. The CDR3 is CASSGGQGEAQYF. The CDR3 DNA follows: TGTGCCAGCAGCGGCGGACAGGGTGAGGCCCAGTACTTC.

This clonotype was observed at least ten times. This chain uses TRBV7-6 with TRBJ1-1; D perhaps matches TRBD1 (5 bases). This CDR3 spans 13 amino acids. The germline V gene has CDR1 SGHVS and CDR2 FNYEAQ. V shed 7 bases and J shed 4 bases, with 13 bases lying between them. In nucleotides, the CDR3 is TGTGCCAGCAACGGAGGGACTGGCACTGAAGCTTTCTTT. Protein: CASNGGTGTEAFF.

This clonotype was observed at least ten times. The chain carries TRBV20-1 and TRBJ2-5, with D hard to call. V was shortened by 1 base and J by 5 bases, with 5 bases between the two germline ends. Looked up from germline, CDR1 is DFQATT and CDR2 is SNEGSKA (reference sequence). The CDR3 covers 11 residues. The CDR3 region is CSARGSETQYF. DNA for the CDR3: TGCAGTGCTAGAGGGAGCGAGACCCAGTACTTC.

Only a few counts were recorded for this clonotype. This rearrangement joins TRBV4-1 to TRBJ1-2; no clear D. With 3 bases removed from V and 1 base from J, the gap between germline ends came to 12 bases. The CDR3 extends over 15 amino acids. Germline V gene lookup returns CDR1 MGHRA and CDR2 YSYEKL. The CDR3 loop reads CASSHTEDGNYGYTF. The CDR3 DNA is TGCGCCAGCAGCCACACAGAGGATGGTAACTATGGCTACACCTTC.

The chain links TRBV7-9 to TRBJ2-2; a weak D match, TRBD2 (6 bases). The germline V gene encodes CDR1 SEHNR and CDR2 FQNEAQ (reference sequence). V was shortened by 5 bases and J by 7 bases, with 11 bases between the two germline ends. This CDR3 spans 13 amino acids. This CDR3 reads CASSGGTGGELFF. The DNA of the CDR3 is TGTGCCAGCAGCGGCGGGACTGGCGGGGAGCTGTTTTTT.

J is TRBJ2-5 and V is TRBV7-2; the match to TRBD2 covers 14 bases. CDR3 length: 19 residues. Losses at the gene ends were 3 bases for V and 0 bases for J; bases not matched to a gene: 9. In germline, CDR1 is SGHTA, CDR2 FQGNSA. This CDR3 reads CASSFFPTSGRGNQETQYF. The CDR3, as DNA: TGTGCCAGCAGCTTCTTTCCGACTAGCGGGAGGGGGAACCAAGAGACCCAGTACTTC.

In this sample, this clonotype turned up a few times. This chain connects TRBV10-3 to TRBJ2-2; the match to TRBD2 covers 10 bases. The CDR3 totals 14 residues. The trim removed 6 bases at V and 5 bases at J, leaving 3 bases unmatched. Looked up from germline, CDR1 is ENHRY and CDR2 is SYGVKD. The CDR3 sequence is CAISGTSVTGELFF. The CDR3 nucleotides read TGTGCCATCAGCGGGACTAGCGTAACCGGGGAGCTGTTTTTT.

The CDR3 loop reads CASRMTGNSYEQYF. CDR3 bases: TGTGCCAGTAGGATGACAGGGAACTCCTACGAGCAGTACTTC. The V call is TRBV19, the J call TRBJ2-7, with TRBD1 matching over 7 bases. The CDR3 sequence is 14 residues long. J lost 0 bases, V lost 6 bases, and 5 bases had no gene match. Germline values: CDR1 LNHDA, CDR2 SQIVND (reference sequence).

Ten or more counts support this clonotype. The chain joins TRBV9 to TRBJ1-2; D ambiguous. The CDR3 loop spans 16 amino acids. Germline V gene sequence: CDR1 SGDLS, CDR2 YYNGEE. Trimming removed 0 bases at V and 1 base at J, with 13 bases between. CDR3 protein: CASSVASEGINYGYTF. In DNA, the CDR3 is TGTGCCAGCAGCGTAGCGTCGGAAGGGATTAACTATGGCTACACCTTC.

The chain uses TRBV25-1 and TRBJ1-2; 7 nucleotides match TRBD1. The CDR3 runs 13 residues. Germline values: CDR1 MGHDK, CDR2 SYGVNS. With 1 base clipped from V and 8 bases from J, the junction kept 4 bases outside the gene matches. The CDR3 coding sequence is TGTGCCAGCAGTGAATCATCGACAGGGGGCTACACCTTC. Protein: CASSESSTGGYTF.

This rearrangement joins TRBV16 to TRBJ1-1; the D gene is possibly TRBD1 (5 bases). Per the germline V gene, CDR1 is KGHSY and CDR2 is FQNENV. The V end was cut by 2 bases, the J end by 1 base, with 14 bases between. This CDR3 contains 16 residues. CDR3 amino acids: CASSQAEKGSNTEAFF. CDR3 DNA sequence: TGTGCCAGCAGCCAAGCAGAAAAGGGGTCGAACACTGAAGCTTTCTTT. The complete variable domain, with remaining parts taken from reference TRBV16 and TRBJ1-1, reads GEEVAQTPKHLVRGEGQKAKLYCAPIKGHSYVFWYQQVLKNEFKFLISFQNENVFDETGMPKERFSAKCLPNSPCSLEIQATKLEDSAVYFCASSQAEKGSNTEAFFGQGTRLTVV.

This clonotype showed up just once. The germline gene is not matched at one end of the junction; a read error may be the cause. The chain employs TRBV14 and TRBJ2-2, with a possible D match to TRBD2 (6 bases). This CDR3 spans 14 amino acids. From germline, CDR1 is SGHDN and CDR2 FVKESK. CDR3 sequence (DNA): TGTGCCAGCAGAGGAGGGGTGGACACCGGGGAGCAGTTTTTT. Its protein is CASRGGVDTGEQFF.

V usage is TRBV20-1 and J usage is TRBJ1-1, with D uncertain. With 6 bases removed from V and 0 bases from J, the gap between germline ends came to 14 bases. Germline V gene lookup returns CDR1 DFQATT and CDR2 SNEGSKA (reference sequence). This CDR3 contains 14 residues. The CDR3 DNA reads TGCAGTGCGAGGGCCGGGAACTTGAACACTGAAGCTTTCTTT. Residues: CSARAGNLNTEAFF.

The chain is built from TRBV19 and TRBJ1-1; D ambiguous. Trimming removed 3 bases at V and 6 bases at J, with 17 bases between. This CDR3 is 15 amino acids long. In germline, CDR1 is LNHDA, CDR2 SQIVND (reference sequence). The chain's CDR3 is CASSIPSIYYAEAFF. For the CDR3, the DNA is TGTGCCAGTAGTATCCCATCAATCTACTACGCTGAAGCTTTCTTT.

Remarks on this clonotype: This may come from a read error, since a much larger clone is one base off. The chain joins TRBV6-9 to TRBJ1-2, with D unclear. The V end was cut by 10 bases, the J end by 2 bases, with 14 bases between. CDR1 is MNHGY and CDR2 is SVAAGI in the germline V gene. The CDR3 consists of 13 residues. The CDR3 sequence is CATALGRNYGYTF. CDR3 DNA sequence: TGTGCCACCGCATTGGGCAGGAACTATGGCTACACCTTC.

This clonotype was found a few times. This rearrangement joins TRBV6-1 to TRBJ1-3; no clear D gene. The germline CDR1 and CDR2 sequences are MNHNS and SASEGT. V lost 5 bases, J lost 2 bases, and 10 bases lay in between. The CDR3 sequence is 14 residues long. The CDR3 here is CASSTNSAGNTIYF. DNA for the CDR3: TGTGCCAGCAGTACAAATTCGGCTGGAAACACCATATATTTT.

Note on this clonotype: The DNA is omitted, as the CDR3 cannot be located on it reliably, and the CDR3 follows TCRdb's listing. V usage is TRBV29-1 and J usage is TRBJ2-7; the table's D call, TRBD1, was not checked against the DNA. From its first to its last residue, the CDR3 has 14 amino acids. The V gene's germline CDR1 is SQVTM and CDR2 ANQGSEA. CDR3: CSAVGQGAVNEQYF.

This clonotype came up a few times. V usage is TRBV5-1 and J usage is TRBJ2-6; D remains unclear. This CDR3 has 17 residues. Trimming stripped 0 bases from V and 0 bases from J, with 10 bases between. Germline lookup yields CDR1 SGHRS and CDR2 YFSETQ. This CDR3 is CASSLGTAPSGANVLTF. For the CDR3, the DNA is TGCGCCAGCAGCTTGGGGACGGCCCCCTCTGGGGCCAACGTCCTGACTTTC. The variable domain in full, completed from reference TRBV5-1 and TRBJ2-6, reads KAGVTQTPRYLIKTRGQQVTLSCSPISGHRSVSWYQQTPGQGLQFLFEYFSETQRNKGNFPGRFSGRQFSNSRSEMNVSTLELGDSALYLCASSLGTAPSGANVLTFGAGSRLTVL.

The CDR3 region has the DNA TGTGCCACCAACCGCCACACTAGCGGGACCTACGAGCAGTACTTC. It specifies CATNRHTSGTYEQYF. This chain uses TRBV24-1 with TRBJ2-7; the match to TRBD2 covers 10 bases. The CDR3 is 15 amino acids. Germline assignment: CDR1 KGHDR and CDR2 SFDVKD. Germline trimming cut 8 bases from V and 2 bases from J; bases unmatched to any gene: 8.

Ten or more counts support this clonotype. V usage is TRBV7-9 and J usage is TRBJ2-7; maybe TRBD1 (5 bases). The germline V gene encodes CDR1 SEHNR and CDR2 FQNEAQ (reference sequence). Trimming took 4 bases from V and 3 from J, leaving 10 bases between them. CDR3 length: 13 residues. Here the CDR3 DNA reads TGTGCCAGCAGCTCGAGACAGAGCTACGAGCAGTACTTC. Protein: CASSSRQSYEQYF.

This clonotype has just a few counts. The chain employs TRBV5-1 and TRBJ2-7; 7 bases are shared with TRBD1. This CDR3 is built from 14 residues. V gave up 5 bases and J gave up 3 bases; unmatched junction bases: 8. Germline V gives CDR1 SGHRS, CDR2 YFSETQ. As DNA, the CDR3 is TGCGCCAGCAGGAGGGGACAGAACAGCTACGAGCAGTACTTC. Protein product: CASRRGQNSYEQYF.

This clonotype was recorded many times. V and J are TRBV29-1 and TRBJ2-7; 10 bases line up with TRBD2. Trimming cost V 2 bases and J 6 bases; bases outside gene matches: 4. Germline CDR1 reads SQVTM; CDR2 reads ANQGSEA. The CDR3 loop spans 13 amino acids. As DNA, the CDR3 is TGCAGCGTTGAATCCCTAGCGGGAGCCGAGCAGTACTTC. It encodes CSVESLAGAEQYF.

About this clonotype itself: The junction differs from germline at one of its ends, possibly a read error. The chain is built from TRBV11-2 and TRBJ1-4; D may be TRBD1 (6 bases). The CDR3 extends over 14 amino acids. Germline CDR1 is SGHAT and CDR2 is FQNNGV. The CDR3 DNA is TGTGCCAGCAGCTCTCCTAGGGGCTGGGGGGCCCCTATTTTT. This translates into CASSSPRGWGAPIF.

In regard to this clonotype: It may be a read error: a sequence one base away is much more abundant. Here the CDR3 DNA reads TGCAGTGCCAGCCGCCCTATGAGCAATCAGCCCCAGCATTTT. Amino acid sequence: CSASRPMSNQPQHF. This chain uses TRBV20-1 with TRBJ1-5; D gene ambiguous. Germline V gene sequence: CDR1 DFQATT, CDR2 SNEGSKA (reference sequence). V was pared by 6 bases and J by 1 base, with 13 bases between. CDR3 size: 14 residues.

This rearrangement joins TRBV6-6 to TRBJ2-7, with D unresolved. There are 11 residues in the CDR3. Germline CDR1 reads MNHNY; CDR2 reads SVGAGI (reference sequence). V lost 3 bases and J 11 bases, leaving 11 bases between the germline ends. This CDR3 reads CASSYKSSEYF. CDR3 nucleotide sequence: TGTGCCAGCAGTTATAAAAGCAGCGAGTACTTC.